These 25 T cell receptor beta chains share one sample of origin, sequenced in a study of shared clonotypes between healthy human individuals (dated by TCRdb to 2020 to 2022). Library creation used the immunoSEQ multiplex PCR assay. TCRdb took over this immuneACCESS table, retaining in-frame rearrangements with V and J assigned. Such tables are incomplete; in checked studies, under half of the missing clones stem from an unresolved V gene, and the remainder is unexplained. The sample records 2 million to 2.5 million clones, about 92% of which are singletons. The ten largest clones represent under 0.45% of the sample. The sample comprised naive CD4+ T cells from PBMCs. The label giving this sample's cell subset or site can be read as: CD45RA+ positively selected. Every receptor here comes from a man aged 18-30 years in good health. Some clones in this sample may be carry-over from other donors' samples.

V gene TRBV28 combines with J gene TRBJ2-3, with 13 bases identical to TRBD2. J lost 6 bases, V lost 4 bases, and 19 bases had no gene match. CDR3 length equals 20 residues. Germline CDR1 reads MDHEN; CDR2 reads SYDVKM. This CDR3 is CASSSYPGTSGKTGWDTQYF. CDR3 bases: TGTGCCAGCAGTTCGTATCCCGGGACTAGCGGGAAGACCGGCTGGGATACGCAGTATTTT.

V gene TRBV29-1 combines with J gene TRBJ1-2; the D is unclear. The CDR3 totals 15 residues. Between the trimmed V and J ends, which lost 5 bases and 5 bases, there was a span of 21 bases. The germline V gene encodes CDR1 SQVTM and CDR2 ANQGSEA. The CDR3 protein is CSVTKRAHLGYGYTF. The CDR3 bases are TGCAGCGTTACCAAAAGGGCCCACCTGGGGTATGGCTACACCTTC.

The gene calls are TRBV9 and TRBJ2-5; D possibly corresponds to TRBD1 (5 bases). This CDR3 is 12 amino acids long. Trimming took off 5 bases at V and 4 bases at J, with 9 bases between the two ends. CDR1 is SGDLS and CDR2 is YYNGEE in the germline V gene. The CDR3 DNA reads as TGTGCCAGCAGTACTGACAGAGAGACCCAGTACTTC. This codes for CASSTDRETQYF.

The count of this clone is one. The V gene is TRBV25-1, the J gene TRBJ2-3; 10 bases align to TRBD1. CDR3 length: 13 amino acids. Germline V lookup: CDR1 MGHDK, CDR2 SYGVNS. V shed 6 bases, J shed 4 bases, and the junction held 1 base outside the gene matches. The CDR3 DNA sequence: TGTGCCAGCAGGACAGGGGGCGCAGATACGCAGTATTTT. As protein: CASRTGGADTQYF.

The genes are TRBV5-1 and TRBJ1-1, with a tentative D call TRBD1 (6 bases). V lost 4 bases and J lost 3, with 13 bases in between. The CDR3 is 14 amino acids. Germline lookup yields CDR1 SGHRS and CDR2 YFSETQ. CDR3 protein: CASSAGDFYTEAFF. CDR3 nucleotides: TGCGCCAGCAGCGCAGGGGACTTTTACACTGAAGCTTTCTTT.

The genes are TRBV11-2 and TRBJ2-3; a possible D gene is TRBD2 (6 bases). The CDR3 is 19 amino acids. From germline, CDR1 is SGHAT and CDR2 FQNNGV. V was cut by 1 base and J by 0 bases, with 20 bases left in between. The chain's CDR3 is CASSLVKRVTGYSTDTQYF. CDR3 nucleotide sequence: TGTGCCAGCAGCTTAGTCAAGCGGGTAACGGGATATAGCACAGATACGCAGTATTTT.

In the case of this clone: Because the CDR3 is missing its conserved closing phenylalanine or tryptophan, this is likely a read error. The chain recombines TRBV5-4 with TRBJ2-4, with D perhaps matching TRBD1 or TRBD2 (5 bases each). CDR3 length equals 14 residues. CDR1 and CDR2 from the germline V gene are SGHNT and YYREEE (reference sequence). The V end lost 0 bases, the J end lost 10 bases, and 14 bases lay between the germline ends. CDR3: CASSLGAGSGIQYL. CDR3 nucleotides: TGTGCCAGCAGCTTGGGGGCAGGGAGTGGGATTCAGTACCTC.

This clone came up once. This chain connects TRBV9 to TRBJ2-1; 8 bases line up with TRBD2. Per the germline V gene, CDR1 is SGDLS and CDR2 is YYNGEE. CDR3 length equals 15 residues. The trim removed 3 bases at V and 7 bases at J, leaving 9 bases unmatched. The CDR3 region is CASSDSGRNGNEQFF. For the CDR3, the DNA is TGTGCCAGCAGCGACAGCGGGAGAAATGGGAATGAGCAGTTCTTC.

This clone was seen only once. The V gene is TRBV2, the J gene TRBJ2-1, with 9 bases matching TRBD2. The CDR3 contains 13 residues. V shed 7 bases and J 7 bases; nucleotides not matched to a gene: 5. CDR1 and CDR2 (germline): SNHLY, FYNNEI. This CDR3 is CASKRTSENEQFF. The CDR3 bases are TGTGCCAGCAAAAGGACTAGCGAAAATGAGCAGTTCTTC. Full variable domain (rest looked up from reference TRBV2 and TRBJ2-1): EPEVTQTPSHQVTQMGQEVILRCVPISNHLYFYWYRQILGQKVEFLVSFYNNEISEKSEIFDDQFSVERPDGSNFTLKIRSTKLEDSAMYFCASKRTSENEQFFGPGTRLTVL.

This chain connects TRBV2 to TRBJ2-1; D possibly corresponds to TRBD1 (5 bases). CDR3 length equals 15 residues. V was cut by 0 bases and J by 5 bases, with 11 bases left in between. Germline CDR1 reads SNHLY; CDR2 reads FYNNEI. The CDR3 coding sequence is TGTGCCAGCAGTGAAGCGTTTAGGGGTAACAATGAGCAGTTCTTC. As protein: CASSEAFRGNNEQFF.

With regard to this clone: Given a much more abundant clone one base away, this may be a read error. The same CDR3 is also encoded by other DNA sequences in this sample. The chain couples TRBV5-1 to TRBJ2-5; D remains unclear. The CDR3 covers 11 residues. V gave up 3 bases and J gave up 5 bases, with 5 bases separating them. Germline loops: CDR1 SGHRS, CDR2 YFSETQ. CDR3 in DNA: TGCGCCAGCAGCTCCCAGGAGACCCAGTACTTC. This translates into CASSSQETQYF.

This clone was counted once. This sequence joins TRBV28 and TRBJ2-1; D is unresolved. Germline CDR1 reads MDHEN; CDR2 reads SYDVKM. With 0 bases removed from V and 0 bases from J, the gap between germline ends came to 15 bases. The CDR3 extends over 18 amino acids. CDR3 nucleotides: TGTGCCAGCAGTTTATGGAGGCTAACTCTAAGCTCCTACAATGAGCAGTTCTTC. Translating gives CASSLWRLTLSSYNEQFF.

This clone was detected only a few times. The CDR3 DNA follows: TGTGCCAGCAGCGACACAGGGCAGCCCCAGCATTTT. As protein: CASSDTGQPQHF. This chain links TRBV4-2 with TRBJ1-5; tentative D call: TRBD1 (6 bases). V gave up 5 bases and J gave up 7 bases, with 9 bases separating them. Germline V gene sequence: CDR1 LGHNA, CDR2 YNFKEQ. The CDR3 consists of 12 residues.

This clone was counted once. This sequence joins TRBV25-1 and TRBJ2-1; weak D call: TRBD1 (6 bases). Deletions cut 3 bases from V and 7 bases from J, with 16 bases between. This CDR3 has 15 residues. Germline V CDR1 and CDR2: MGHDK, SYGVNS. For the CDR3, the DNA is TGTGCCAGCAGTGATCGGAGGTTAGGGGGTAATGAGCAGTTCTTC. This gives the protein CASSDRRLGGNEQFF.

This rearrangement joins TRBV6-5 to TRBJ2-7, with 9 positions matching TRBD1. The CDR3 runs to 16 residues. CDR1 and CDR2 from the germline V gene are MNHEY and SVGAGI. J lost 7 bases, V lost 0 bases, and 10 bases had no gene match. CDR3 loop: CASSYSGTGSSGEQYF. For the CDR3, the DNA is TGTGCCAGCAGTTACTCAGGGACAGGGTCCTCGGGGGAGCAGTACTTC.

The genes are TRBV9 and TRBJ2-4, with TRBD2 as a possible D gene (5 bases). Germline values: CDR1 SGDLS, CDR2 YYNGEE. Between the trimmed V and J ends, which lost 0 bases and 2 bases, there was a span of 12 bases. There are 16 residues in the CDR3. DNA for the CDR3: TGTGCCAGCAGCGTAGGTGACCTCGGGACCAAAAACATTCAGTACTTC. Encoded protein: CASSVGDLGTKNIQYF.

Remarks on this clone: This sample includes further DNA sequences coding for the same CDR3. The rearrangement uses TRBV5-6 and TRBJ2-5, with unresolved D. CDR3 length: 13 amino acids. The ends were cut back, 3 bases at V and 5 bases at J, with 11 bases in the middle. Germline-derived CDR1 and CDR2 are SGHDT and YYEEEE. CDR3 sequence reads: CASSYDREETQYF. CDR3 bases: TGTGCCAGCAGCTACGACCGCGAGGAGACCCAGTACTTC.

In nucleotides, the CDR3 is TGCGCCAGCAGCCAAGCGGGACTAGCTAACACCTACGAGCAGTACTTC. Translated: CASSQAGLANTYEQYF. This chain connects TRBV4-1 to TRBJ2-7; 9 nucleotides agree with TRBD2. The CDR3 spans 16 residues. In germline, CDR1 is MGHRA, CDR2 YSYEKL. J was trimmed by 2 bases and V by 1 base; bases with no gene match: 6.

The chain links TRBV28 to TRBJ2-3, with TRBD1 matching over 9 bases. The V gene end was trimmed by 7 bases and the J gene end by 5 bases; junction bases not matched to a gene: 10. The CDR3 totals 15 residues. Germline V lookup: CDR1 MDHEN, CDR2 SYDVKM. The CDR3 DNA reads TGTGCCAGCAATCCACAGGGGGCGCGGGAAGATACGCAGTATTTT. Its protein is CASNPQGAREDTQYF.

In its sample, this clone was seen a few times. This chain uses TRBV4-2 with TRBJ1-2, with D unresolved. In germline, CDR1 is LGHNA, CDR2 YNFKEQ. V was pared by 0 bases and J by 0 bases, with 14 bases between. The CDR3 is 17 residues long. The chain's CDR3 is CASSQEVGITTNYGYTF. In DNA form, the CDR3 reads TGTGCCAGCAGCCAAGAGGTTGGAATCACCACTAACTATGGCTACACCTTC.

The rearrangement joins TRBV5-4 to TRBJ2-4; 11 bases are a match to TRBD2. This CDR3 is 15 amino acids long. CDR1 and CDR2 from the germline V gene are SGHNT and YYREEE (reference sequence). The V and J ends lost 4 bases and 5 bases, in that order; junction bases with no gene match: 5. CDR3 sequence reads: CASSPRTSGQNIQYF. The CDR3 DNA follows: TGTGCCAGCAGCCCGAGGACTAGCGGGCAAAACATTCAGTACTTC.

The chain carries TRBV10-3 and TRBJ2-3; no clear D. Trimming stripped 0 bases from V and 4 bases from J, with 8 bases between. The CDR3 spans 14 residues. Germline-derived CDR1 and CDR2 are ENHRY and SYGVKD. The chain's CDR3 is CAISESATPDTQYF. The CDR3 nucleotides read TGTGCCATCAGTGAGTCGGCGACCCCAGATACGCAGTATTTT.

With respect to this clone: Other nucleotide sequences from this sample produce the same CDR3. The chain has TRBV6-1 and TRBJ1-5; D remains ambiguous. The V and J ends lost 0 bases and 7 bases respectively, with 7 bases between them. Germline V gives CDR1 MNHNS, CDR2 SASEGT. The CDR3 extends over 13 amino acids. CDR3 in amino acids: CASSEALLQPQHF. The CDR3 coding sequence is TGTGCCAGCAGTGAAGCCCTATTGCAGCCCCAGCATTTT.

The chain joins TRBV5-1 to TRBJ1-1; D remains ambiguous. The CDR3 has 14 residues. Germline V gene data show CDR1 as SGHRS and CDR2 as YFSETQ. V was cut by 0 bases and J by 2 bases, with 8 bases left in between. CDR3: CASSLDSFNTEAFF. The CDR3 coding sequence is TGCGCCAGCAGCTTGGACAGTTTCAACACTGAAGCTTTCTTT.

This chain links TRBV5-1 with TRBJ1-1; D is perhaps TRBD1 (6 bases). Germline assignment: CDR1 SGHRS and CDR2 YFSETQ. The CDR3 extends over 16 amino acids. Deletions cut 4 bases from V and 4 bases from J, with 20 bases between. As DNA, the CDR3 is TGCGCCAGCAGCCCTACAGGGCAGGGTGGGAGCACTGAAGCTTTCTTT. It yields the protein CASSPTGQGGSTEAFF.